These 3 T cell receptor beta chains were all obtained from the same sample, sequenced in a study of T-cell memory formation after mild COVID-19 (dated by TCRdb to about 2021). The method was 5' RACE. The sequencer listed for this sample is Illumina NovaSeq 6000. The public reads were reanalyzed by TCRdb: fastp trimming at Q25, MiXCR alignment, in-frame beta chains only. Under each unique CDR3 protein, matching rows form one entry showing the most common genes and DNA. In this sample the table shows around 390,000 distinct CDR3 sequences, 16% of which occur a single time. The ten top clones hold 20% to 25% of the sample. Sequencing used PBMCs or a T cell subset sorted from them (not recorded which). The receptor source for this set is a man aged 18 to 29 who had mild COVID-19 (a few samples of this study predate the infection). The sample titles of this study are shuffled in the database, so cell type and time point are left out; the donor was told from shared clones.

This clonotype showed up just a few times. The J gene is TRBJ1-1, the V gene TRBV11-2, with 9 positions matching TRBD1. The CDR3 sequence is 14 residues long. Germline V gene sequence: CDR1 SGHAT, CDR2 FQNNGV. The junction had 5 bases not matched to a gene; V was cut back by 4 bases and J by 5 bases. The CDR3 sequence is CASSSGTGKTEAFF. CDR3 DNA: TGTGCCAGCAGCTCCGGGACAGGGAAAACTGAAGCTTTCTTT. Drawing the rest from reference TRBV11-2 and TRBJ1-1, the complete variable domain is EAGVAQSPRYKIIEKRQSVAFWCNPISGHATLYWYQQILGQGPKLLIQFQNNGVVDDSQLPKDRFSAERLKGVDSTLKIQPAKLEDSAVYLCASSSGTGKTEAFFGQGTRLTVV.

The V gene is TRBV27, the J gene TRBJ2-7; 8 nucleotides align to TRBD1. V shed 1 base, J shed 7 bases, and the junction held 9 bases outside the gene matches. Germline loops: CDR1 MNHEY, CDR2 SMNVEV (reference sequence). This CDR3 comprises 15 residues. The CDR3 sequence is CASSLLGRGHEEQYF. For the CDR3, the DNA is TGTGCCAGCAGTTTATTAGGCAGGGGGCATGAAGAGCAGTACTTC.

The sample holds a few counts of this clonotype. The J gene is TRBJ2-1, the V gene TRBV20-1; 16 nucleotides line up with TRBD2. Germline V lookup: CDR1 DFQATT, CDR2 SNEGSKA (reference sequence). The trim removed 5 bases at V and 8 bases at J, leaving 3 bases unmatched. CDR3 size: 14 residues. The CDR3 reads CSALGLAGGYEQFF. The CDR3, as DNA: TGCAGTGCTTTGGGACTAGCGGGAGGGTATGAGCAGTTCTTC.